This record concerns one TCR beta chain sequence. Its antigen is not identified. This record comes from a study of Ad26.COV2.S vaccination and SARS-CoV-2 variants. Study details: Donor participated within the Ad26.COV2.S arm of the COV1001 trial. Intramuscular Ad26.COV2.S at 5x10^10 or 1x10^11 viral particles.

Overall study findings and caveats: Vaccine recipients posted higher spike-specific TCR breadth than their placebo counterparts. Considerable breadth of spike-specific CD8+ and CD4+ T cell responses has reportedly been documented following vaccination.

CDR3 length: 15 amino acids. V was pared by 1 base and J by 3 bases, with 4 bases of the junction left unmatched. Per the germline V gene, CDR1 is SGHRS and CDR2 is YFSETQ. This sample's treatment: 19 received Ad26.COV2.S at low or high dose, single or two shots; 5 received placebo; per-sample allocation not given. Sampling was done on day 63 after the first vaccine or placebo injection. Using immunoSEQ multiplex PCR, the repertoire was profiled, and TCRdb retains in-frame clones only, with some absent. This table holds roughly 400,000 clones, 90% found once. The sample here was peripheral blood, taken in a trial of Ad26.COV2.S vaccine versus placebo. This clonotype was sampled from a person between 18 and 65 years old who received the Ad26.COV2.S COVID-19 vaccine or a placebo. The genes are TRBV5-1 and TRBJ2-1, with 7 bases fitting TRBD2. The CDR3 DNA follows: TGCGCCAGCAGCTTGAGTAGCGGGCTCTACAATGAGCAGTTCTTC. Its protein is CASSLSSGLYNEQFF.